Ten or more counts support the clone carrying this T cell receptor beta chain. The target antigen is unknown. Sample time point: healthy volunteer bleed at 2 weeks. Researchers extracted total RNA from unfractionated whole blood. The sample originates from a study of human T cells and chemical hapten exposure. Deletions cut 5 bases from V and 3 bases from J, with 14 bases between. The CDR3 totals 15 residues. As processed by the authors: Sample TCR counts, which ranged from about 20,000 to 700,000, had a median of approximately 96,000. TCRdb reprocessed the RACE reads with MiXCR, giving one entry per CDR3 protein. These V and J calls are TCRdb output, not the study's own analysis. Counted here are tens of thousands of distinct CDR3 sequences, over 7% occurring once; the ten biggest clones make up 9% to 10%. Study results and limitations: No change in TCRs above 1 in 1000 frequency was produced by DPC sensitization.

The chain carries TRBV12-3 or TRBV12-4 and TRBJ2-4; TRBD2 might be the D (7 bases). What was sequenced was whole blood. The TCR sequence derives from a human donor in good health. Some clones in this sample may be carry-over from other donors' samples. This CDR3 is CASSPPGGYKNIQYF. CDR3 bases: TGTGCCAGCAGTCCGCCGGGGGGCTACAAAAACATTCAGTACTTC.